The clone carrying this TCR beta chain was detected only a few times. The antigen remains undetermined. Russia was home to the donors, healthy Caucasian individuals aged roughly 6 to 90. Combining a sample-barcoded 5' primer with a J-beta primer mix, a second PCR ran for 7 to 11 cycles. CDR3-containing paired-end reads numbered at least 3 million in each sample. TCRdb reanalysed the 5' RACE reads using MiXCR and keeps one entry per CDR3 protein. The repertoire includes about 690,000 distinct CDR3 sequences, over 40% of them detected once, and about 30% sits in the top ten. This specimen comes from a study of blood T cells in healthy people across ages. Study conclusions and caveats: Unsorted PBMCs blocked a conclusive comparison of naive and antigen-experienced cells.

This CDR3 spans 16 amino acids. J was trimmed by 6 bases and V by 6 bases; bases with no gene match: 12. Germline V gene data show CDR1 as SGHAT and CDR2 as FQNNGV. This TCR came from an elderly man in good health. The chain employs TRBV11-2 and TRBJ2-1, with 9 nucleotides matching TRBD2. The material sequenced was blood. The CDR3 spells CASSKNGAGGLNEQFF. The CDR3 coding sequence is TGTGCCAGCAGTAAGAATGGTGCGGGAGGGCTCAATGAGCAGTTCTTC.